This passage covers 21 T cell receptor beta chains from one sample sequenced in a study of T cell responses to AZD1222 COVID-19 vaccine. Here immunoSEQ multiplex PCR was the method, and the copy in TCRdb shows in-frame clones only, minus some. Of 150,000 or so clones detected, more than 85% appear once; the ten largest clones hold 6.9%. The sequencing here drew on peripheral blood, taken after recovery from COVID-19. These TCRs come from an adult who had recovered from COVID-19.

V usage is TRBV5-1 and J usage is TRBJ2-5, with D maybe TRBD1 (6 bases). The V and J ends lost 4 bases and 2 bases respectively, with 15 bases between them. This CDR3 contains 15 residues. In germline, CDR1 is SGHRS, CDR2 YFSETQ. The CDR3 DNA reads as TGCGCCAGCAGCAAGACCGGGACACTGCAAGAGACCCAGTACTTC. Its translation is CASSKTGTLQETQYF.

This chain links TRBV27 with TRBJ2-5; 8 nucleotides match TRBD2. This CDR3 spans 19 amino acids. V lost 3 bases and J lost 7; bases outside the gene matches: 22. Germline values: CDR1 MNHEY, CDR2 SMNVEV (reference sequence). CDR3 nucleotide sequence: TGTGCCAGCAGTTTGTGTACCCAGCGGGAGTATCCCAAGAATGTGACCCAGTACTTC. Residues: CASSLCTQREYPKNVTQYF.

V usage is TRBV6-5 and J usage is TRBJ1-2; TRBD1 aligns across 7 bases. The V gene end was trimmed by 8 bases and the J gene end by 5 bases; junction bases not matched to a gene: 8. Germline V gene sequence: CDR1 MNHEY, CDR2 SVGAGI. The CDR3 sequence is 13 residues long. The CDR3 loop is CASFSRDRYGYTF. In nucleotides, the CDR3 is TGTGCCAGCTTTTCAAGGGACAGATATGGCTACACCTTC.

The CDR3 protein is CASSRGNQPQHF. CDR3 coding DNA: TGTGCCAGCAGTAGGGGGAATCAGCCCCAGCATTTT. The chain has TRBV3-1 (or the pseudogene TRBV3-2) and TRBJ1-5; D perhaps matches TRBD1 (6 bases). CDR3 length: 12 residues. The germline gives CDR1 LGHDT, CDR2 YNNKEL (reference sequence). V lost 6 bases, J lost 4 bases, and 7 bases lay in between.

The J gene is TRBJ2-3, the V gene TRBV4-2, with D maybe TRBD2 (5 bases). Trimming cost V 4 bases and J 1 base, with 15 bases left between them. Germline CDR1 reads LGHNA; CDR2 reads YNFKEQ. This CDR3 spans 16 amino acids. DNA for the CDR3: TGTGCCAGCAGCCTCTTTGGTAGTAGCGGCACAGATACGCAGTATTTT. This codes for CASSLFGSSGTDTQYF.

The chain joins TRBV14 to TRBJ2-7; D ambiguous. The CDR3 runs to 13 residues. CDR1 and CDR2 from the germline V gene are SGHDN and FVKESK. The V end lost 2 bases, the J end lost 0 bases, and 5 bases lay between the germline ends. The chain's CDR3 is CASSQRVSYEQYF. The DNA for the CDR3 is TGTGCCAGCAGCCAAAGGGTCTCCTACGAGCAGTACTTC. Drawing the rest from reference TRBV14 and TRBJ2-7, the complete variable domain is EAGVTQFPSHSVIEKGQTVTLRCDPISGHDNLYWYRRVMGKEIKFLLHFVKESKQDESGMPNNRFLAERTGGTYSTLKVQPAELEDSGVYFCASSQRVSYEQYFGPGTRLTVT.

The chain recombines TRBV7-2 with TRBJ1-5, with D unresolved. In germline, CDR1 is SGHTA, CDR2 FQGNSA. The CDR3 contains 13 residues. V was shortened by 1 base and J by 6 bases, with 7 bases between the two germline ends. The CDR3 spells CASSLDGSQPQHF. CDR3 nucleotide sequence: TGTGCCAGCAGCTTAGATGGTTCTCAGCCCCAGCATTTT.

This clone has only one observation. The chain has TRBV19 and TRBJ1-5; the match to TRBD1 covers 8 bases. Per the germline V gene, CDR1 is LNHDA and CDR2 is SQIVND (reference sequence). The CDR3 is 14 amino acids. V was clipped by 5 bases and J by 2 bases; unmatched bases: 2. CDR3 in amino acids: CASSATGGNQPQHF. The DNA for the CDR3 is TGTGCCAGTAGTGCGACAGGGGGCAATCAGCCCCAGCATTTT. Variable domain in full (rest from reference TRBV19 and TRBJ1-5): DGGITQSPKYLFRKEGQNVTLSCEQNLNHDAMYWYRQDPGQGLRLIYYSQIVNDFQKGDIAEGYSVSREKKESFPLTVTSAQKNPTAFYLCASSATGGNQPQHFGDGTRLSIL.

V and J are TRBV19 and TRBJ1-2, with D uncertain. The CDR3 contains 15 residues. Trimming removed 4 bases at V and 4 bases at J, with 16 bases between. The germline CDR1 and CDR2 sequences are LNHDA and SQIVND (reference sequence). CDR3 in amino acids: CASSTSVGWGYGYTF. The CDR3 bases are TGTGCCAGTAGTACGTCGGTCGGGTGGGGCTATGGCTACACCTTC.

This rearrangement joins TRBV19 to TRBJ2-7; 7 bases match TRBD2. The CDR3 runs to 14 residues. In germline, CDR1 is LNHDA, CDR2 SQIVND (reference sequence). V was clipped by 4 bases and J by 3 bases; unmatched bases: 6. The chain's CDR3 is CASSSREDGYEQYF. In DNA, the CDR3 is TGTGCCAGTAGTAGCCGGGAGGACGGCTACGAGCAGTACTTC.

This clone was recorded once. This rearrangement joins TRBV20-1 to TRBJ1-1; D is possibly TRBD1 (5 bases). CDR3 length equals 13 residues. Germline V gene lookup returns CDR1 DFQATT and CDR2 SNEGSKA (reference sequence). V was clipped by 3 bases and J by 1 base, with 9 bases between them. The CDR3 DNA sequence: TGCAGTGCTAGTGACAGACCGAACACTGAAGCTTTCTTT. Translation gives CSASDRPNTEAFF.

V usage is TRBV7-8 and J usage is TRBJ1-1; D gene unclear. The V end was cut by 6 bases, the J end by 3 bases, with 17 bases between. Germline loops: CDR1 SGHVS, CDR2 FQNEAQ. The CDR3 loop spans 15 amino acids. The chain's CDR3 is CASSPGGEVYTEAFF. In nucleotides, the CDR3 is TGTGCCAGCAGTCCGGGCGGCGAAGTCTACACTGAAGCTTTCTTT.

The chain has TRBV2 and TRBJ2-1; TRBD1 agrees at 9 bases. This CDR3 region has 16 residues. With V trimmed by 6 bases and J by 5 bases, 11 bases remained unmatched. CDR1 is SNHLY, CDR2 FYNNEI, per germline. The CDR3 sequence: CASRMTRDRAHNEQFF. Written as DNA, the CDR3 is TGTGCCAGCAGAATGACCCGGGACAGGGCCCACAATGAGCAGTTCTTC.

This clone appeared once. The genes are TRBV27 and TRBJ2-1; D is possibly TRBD2 (6 bases). The CDR3 is 18 residues long. In germline, CDR1 is MNHEY, CDR2 SMNVEV (reference sequence). Trimming removed 7 bases at V and 0 bases at J, with 22 bases between. The CDR3 nucleotides read TGTGCCAGCACCTCCCGGGGTAGCGGAACCGTCTCCTACAATGAGCAGTTCTTC. This translates into CASTSRGSGTVSYNEQFF.

The chain carries TRBV6-5 and TRBJ2-7, with 9 bases lining up with TRBD1. The length of the CDR3 is 15 residues. Losses at the gene ends were 6 bases for V and 5 bases for J; bases not matched to a gene: 11. Germline CDR1 MNHEY, CDR2 SVGAGI. CDR3 coding DNA: TGTGCCAGCAGCAAACCGGGACAGGGTAGTCACGAGCAGTACTTC. Its translation: CASSKPGQGSHEQYF.

This chain connects TRBV5-1 to TRBJ1-4; D not resolved. Trimming took 0 bases from V and 4 from J, leaving 7 bases between them. Per the germline V gene, CDR1 is SGHRS and CDR2 is YFSETQ. The CDR3 has 14 residues. This CDR3 reads CASSLGPSNEKLFF. The CDR3 DNA is TGCGCCAGCAGCTTGGGACCCAGTAATGAAAAACTGTTTTTT.

The gene calls are TRBV4-2 and TRBJ2-5; 12 bases match TRBD2. With 4 bases clipped from V and 5 bases from J, the junction kept 2 bases outside the gene matches. There are 14 residues in the CDR3. The germline gives CDR1 LGHNA, CDR2 YNFKEQ. This CDR3 reads CASSPTSGGETQYF. The CDR3 DNA sequence: TGTGCCAGCAGCCCGACTAGCGGGGGTGAGACCCAGTACTTC.

This chain connects TRBV9 to TRBJ2-3; D unresolved. V lost 0 bases, J lost 1 base, and 15 bases lay in between. This CDR3 contains 17 residues. Germline loops: CDR1 SGDLS, CDR2 YYNGEE. CDR3 region: CASSVAQFIAGTDTQYF. The CDR3 region has the DNA TGTGCCAGCAGCGTAGCCCAATTCATCGCCGGCACAGATACGCAGTATTTT.

The chain uses TRBV4-1 and TRBJ2-7, with 7 bases identical to TRBD1. This CDR3 has 14 amino acids. Germline V gene lookup returns CDR1 MGHRA and CDR2 YSYEKL. Losses at the gene ends were 4 bases for V and 2 bases for J; bases not matched to a gene: 5. CDR3 bases: TGCGCCAGCAGCCCTAGACAGGGTCCCTACGAGCAGTACTTC. Its protein is CASSPRQGPYEQYF.

The chain employs TRBV11-2 and TRBJ1-1; possibly TRBD1 for D (5 bases). Germline CDR1 SGHAT, CDR2 FQNNGV. CDR3 length equals 12 residues. Trimming shortened V by 5 bases and J by 10 bases, and 14 bases separated the two germline ends. This CDR3 is CASSPQGGGAFF. For the CDR3, the DNA is TGTGCCAGCAGCCCCCAGGGCGGCGGAGCTTTCTTT.

This chain connects TRBV7-3 to TRBJ2-5; 7 nucleotides align to TRBD1. This CDR3 spans 16 amino acids. V lost 1 base to trimming and J lost 5 bases; unmatched junction nucleotides: 10. Germline assignment: CDR1 SGHTA and CDR2 FQGTGA. The CDR3 reads CASSLSGPGGMETQYF. The DNA for the CDR3 is TGTGCCAGCAGCTTAAGCGGGCCAGGGGGAATGGAGACCCAGTACTTC. The whole variable domain, remainder taken from reference TRBV7-3 and TRBJ2-5, is GAGVSQTPSNKVTEKGKYVELRCDPISGHTALYWYRQSLGQGPEFLIYFQGTGAADDSGLPNDRFFAVRPEGSVSTLKIQRTERGDSAVYLCASSLSGPGGMETQYFGPGTRLLVL.